This TCR beta chain was recorded in a study of T cells in Graves' hyperthyroidism and ophthalmopathy (dated by TCRdb to about 2019). The study in broad terms: Peripheral blood samples were taken at the time of initial diagnosis, prior to any treatment. After sampling, hyperthyroidism patients received methimazole starting at 30 mg daily, and ophthalmopathy patients received high-dose intravenous methylprednisolone. To identify distinguishing TCR V-J signatures, a discovery cohort of around 100 patients was used, comprising 40 to 45 with Graves' ophthalmopathy and under 60 with stable Graves' hyperthyroidism. TCR Vbeta CDR3 sequencing of 135 peripheral blood samples (approximately 44 ophthalmopathy, 75 hyperthyroidism and some 17 progressor patients) is reported in the paper. Whether ophthalmopathy could be predicted prospectively was tested in an independent validation cohort made up of 18 hyperthyroidism patients plus 17 patients who later progressed to ophthalmopathy. For training and testing, the 100 or so patients in the discovery cohort were randomly divided in a 7:3 ratio. In addition, the study compared T-cell repertoires in thyroid tissue and in blood from six Graves' hyperthyroidism patients. What the work shows at the level of the full study, not this receptor alone: Most expanded thyroid clonotypes (frequency above 0.001) were also detected in blood, a finding suggesting that blood repertoires may reflect thyroid immune responses. No statistical method was used to set the sample size in advance, and investigators knew the group allocation. A 13 V-J signature model separated ophthalmopathy from stable hyperthyroidism, with nearly 90% sensitivity and 81% to 83% specificity in cross-validation and 80%/75% in testing. In validation, the model predicted progression to ophthalmopathy with over 65% sensitivity and 72.22% specificity, a median of around 6.6 months before onset.

Inclusive of the bounding cysteine and phenylalanine, the CDR3 is 15 residues long. Just CDR3 DNA is preserved here, 45 bases in frame from base 1. V is pruned by 6 bases and J by 2 bases, leaving 3 bases of the junction without a gene match. Taken from the germline V gene, the CDR1 and CDR2 loops are MNHNS and SASEGT. The TCR beta CDR3 regions were amplified from the RNA transcripts. The first round of RT-PCR for the TCR CDR3 was performed with the HTBI primer set and the Qiagen OneStep RT-PCR kit. Libraries were constructed in a second round of multiplex PCR, after which size selection and purification were performed. Paired-end sequencing of the libraries was performed with 100 bp reads on an Illumina HiSeq2000. Per the source publication's procedure: Raw data were processed with SOAPnuke, discarding reads with adapters, uncalled bases, mean Phred below 15, or no exact constant-primer or identifier match. High-quality paired reads were merged using COPE v1.2.5, and each unique nucleotide sequence was defined as a clonotype. Clonotypes were aligned to IMGT TRBV, TRBD and TRBJ reference segments using MiTCR v1.1. The analysis included only V-J combinations with a frequency above 0.0001, which together covered around 99% of the repertoires. The TCS score was defined as F50 (clonal expansion) divided by E x V (chaos), with BLOSUM62-based TCRdist calculated between CDR3 peptides within each V-J. Welch's t-statistics and random forest reduced around 520 V-J features to 13, which were used in a naive Bayes classifier (R e1071). TCRdb reran the public reads through fastp at Q25 and MiXCR, keeping productive beta chains. Each entry is one CDR3 protein sequence, shown with its most common DNA and genes. V and J calls and clone size were set by TCRdb, not the authors. Recorded for this sample are around 620,000 distinct CDR3 sequences; 15% to 20% of them occurred a single time. Over 3.5% of the sample belongs to the ten largest clones.

Stable Graves' hyperthyroidism was defined as no progression to ophthalmopathy during 18 months of follow-up. Hyperthyroidism patients were newly diagnosed, had a disease duration of under 2 months, and were aged 18 to 65 years. Exclusion was applied to patients with uncontrolled infections, other autoimmune diseases, pregnancy or lactation. Diagnoses were based on clinical symptoms, serum thyroxine and TRAb, thyroid ultrasound and orbital computed tomography. Ficoll-Paque density gradient centrifugation was used to isolate PBMCs from 9.5 to 10 ml of fresh peripheral blood. Total RNA was extracted using Trizol reagent, and RNA quality was assessed on an Agilent 2100 Bioanalyzer. Only a few counts were recorded for this clonotype. It has no known antigen specificity. Base qualities are missing; no much larger clone stands one base away.

Sequenced input: blood. The sequence came from a woman in her twenties or thirties with Graves' hyperthyroidism. The chain links TRBV6-1 with TRBJ2-3; the junction holds 12 bases that match TRBD2. The encoded CDR3 is CASRWTSGITDTQYF. The nucleotide sequence reads TGTGCCAGCAGGTGGACTAGCGGGATCACAGATACGCAGTATTTT.